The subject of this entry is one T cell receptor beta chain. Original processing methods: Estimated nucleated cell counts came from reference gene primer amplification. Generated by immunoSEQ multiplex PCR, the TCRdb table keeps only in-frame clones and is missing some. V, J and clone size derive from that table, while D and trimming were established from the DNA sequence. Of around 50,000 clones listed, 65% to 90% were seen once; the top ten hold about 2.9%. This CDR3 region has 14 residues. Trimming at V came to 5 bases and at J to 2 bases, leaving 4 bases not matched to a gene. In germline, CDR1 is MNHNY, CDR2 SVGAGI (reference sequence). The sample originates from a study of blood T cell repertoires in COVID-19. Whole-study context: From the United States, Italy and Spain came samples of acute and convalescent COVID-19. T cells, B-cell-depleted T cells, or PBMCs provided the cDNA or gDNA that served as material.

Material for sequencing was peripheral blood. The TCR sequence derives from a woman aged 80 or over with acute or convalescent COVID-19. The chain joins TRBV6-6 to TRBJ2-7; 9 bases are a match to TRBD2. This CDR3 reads CASSPAGGAYEQYF. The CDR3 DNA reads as TGTGCCAGCAGTCCAGCGGGGGGCGCCTACGAGCAGTACTTC.